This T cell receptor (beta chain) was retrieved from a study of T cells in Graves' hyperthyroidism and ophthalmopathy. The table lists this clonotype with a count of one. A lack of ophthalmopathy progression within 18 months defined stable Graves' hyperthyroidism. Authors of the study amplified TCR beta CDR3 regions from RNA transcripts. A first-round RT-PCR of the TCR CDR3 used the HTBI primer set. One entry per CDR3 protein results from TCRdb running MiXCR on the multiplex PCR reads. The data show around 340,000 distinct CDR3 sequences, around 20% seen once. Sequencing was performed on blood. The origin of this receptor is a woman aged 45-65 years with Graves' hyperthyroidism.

CDR3: CSASGRAIDTQYF. The CDR3 region has the DNA TGCAGTGCTAGCGGGAGGGCCATAGATACGCAGTATTTT. This chain links TRBV20-1 with TRBJ2-3, with 8 bases that match TRBD2. The V segment lost 3 bases and the J segment 5 bases; nucleotides outside the gene matches: 4. From germline, CDR1 is DFQATT and CDR2 SNEGSKA (reference sequence). The CDR3 extends over 13 amino acids.